Listed here are 14 T cell receptor beta chains from one sample, sequenced in a study of cytomegalovirus exposure and HLA in healthy donors. Both 60 Vbeta primers and 13 Jbeta primers went into the PCR. Produced via immunoSEQ multiplex PCR; TCRdb's table is partial and in-frame only. The sample yields 150,000 to 200,000 clones, roughly 9.4% seen once. Sequences were obtained from PBMCs. The receptors derive from a woman in her 30s in good health and CMV-seropositive.

The chain employs TRBV30 and TRBJ2-1; 8 positions match TRBD2. V was pared by 2 bases and J by 8 bases, with 8 bases of the junction left unmatched. The germline CDR1 and CDR2 sequences are GTSNPN and SVGIG (reference sequence). CDR3 length equals 14 residues. CDR3 in DNA: TGTGCCTGGAGTATCAATCGAGCGGGGGATGAGCAGTTCTTC. Protein product: CAWSINRAGDEQFF.

This clone has more than one count but fewer than ten. The chain employs TRBV4-1 and TRBJ2-7; TRBD1 agrees at 9 bases. The V and J ends lost 1 base and 3 bases, in that order; junction bases with no gene match: 7. Per germline, CDR1 MGHRA and CDR2 YSYEKL. The CDR3 loop spans 16 amino acids. The CDR3, as DNA: TGCGCCAGCAGCCAAGTTGTACCGGGACAGGGCTACGAGCAGTACTTC. The encoded protein is CASSQVVPGQGYEQYF.

This clone was found a few times. The chain recombines TRBV27 with TRBJ2-3, with a possible D match to TRBD2 (5 bases). The CDR3 covers 14 residues. Germline V gene data show CDR1 as MNHEY and CDR2 as SMNVEV (reference sequence). The ends were cut back, 6 bases at V and 0 bases at J, with 10 bases in the middle. CDR3 coding DNA: TGTGCCAGCAGGGTAGACTATAGCACAGATACGCAGTATTTT. Translating gives CASRVDYSTDTQYF.

This clone was seen only a few times. The chain employs TRBV5-1 and TRBJ1-5, with TRBD1 as a possible D gene (6 bases). Germline assignment: CDR1 SGHRS and CDR2 YFSETQ. The CDR3 is made up of 15 amino acids. The V and J ends lost 0 bases and 1 base respectively, with 8 bases between them. The CDR3 DNA reads TGCGCCAGCAGCTTGGGGGGGACAAGCAATCAGCCCCAGCATTTT. Amino acid sequence: CASSLGGTSNQPQHF. Full variable domain (remainder filled in from reference TRBV5-1 and TRBJ1-5): KAGVTQTPRYLIKTRGQQVTLSCSPISGHRSVSWYQQTPGQGLQFLFEYFSETQRNKGNFPGRFSGRQFSNSRSEMNVSTLELGDSALYLCASSLGGTSNQPQHFGDGTRLSIL.

A few counts support this clone. The gene calls are TRBV6-5 and TRBJ2-1; 8 bases agree with TRBD2. After removal of 4 bases from V and 9 bases from J, the junction contained 8 bases not matched to a gene. The CDR3 loop spans 14 amino acids. Germline-derived CDR1 and CDR2 are MNHEY and SVGAGI. The CDR3 spells CASSSFGTRGEQFF. The DNA of the CDR3 is TGTGCCAGCAGTTCCTTTGGGACTAGAGGTGAGCAGTTCTTC.

The chain is built from TRBV5-1 and TRBJ2-1; perhaps TRBD2 as D (6 bases). CDR3 length equals 14 residues. Germline V gives CDR1 SGHRS, CDR2 YFSETQ. V was cut by 1 base and J by 8 bases, with 13 bases left in between. The CDR3 spells CASSLRELSYEQFF. The CDR3 nucleotides read TGCGCCAGCAGCTTGCGGGAGTTGAGCTATGAGCAGTTCTTC.

This clone was observed once. The V and J genes are TRBV18 and TRBJ1-2; D remains ambiguous. Germline lookup yields CDR1 KGHSH and CDR2 LQKENI. The ends were cut back, 4 bases at V and 1 base at J, with 10 bases in the middle. This CDR3 is 14 amino acids long. The DNA for the CDR3 is TGTGCCAGCTCACTAAACAGAGATAACTATGGCTACACCTTC. Encoded protein: CASSLNRDNYGYTF.

The table lists this clone with a few counts. V is TRBV27 and J is TRBJ2-7; perhaps TRBD1 as D (6 bases). V lost 5 bases and J 4 bases, leaving 15 bases between the germline ends. CDR3 size: 14 residues. From germline, CDR1 is MNHEY and CDR2 SMNVEV (reference sequence). CDR3: CASSIQDSSYEQYF. The CDR3 DNA reads as TGTGCCAGCAGTATCCAGGACAGCTCTTACGAGCAGTACTTC.

The J gene is TRBJ1-4, the V gene TRBV6-5; D might be TRBD1 (5 bases). This CDR3 has 15 amino acids. The V gene lost 5 bases and the J gene lost 4 bases, with 14 bases spanning the gap. CDR1 and CDR2 from the germline V gene are MNHEY and SVGAGI. CDR3 nucleotide sequence: TGTGCCAGCAGTCGAACGCAGGGTCATAATGAAAAACTGTTTTTT. Protein product: CASSRTQGHNEKLFF.

The V gene is TRBV19, the J gene TRBJ1-2, with TRBD1 matching 7 bases. This CDR3 contains 14 residues. Looked up from germline, CDR1 is LNHDA and CDR2 is SQIVND (reference sequence). V was pared by 9 bases and J by 5 bases, with 12 bases of the junction left unmatched. CDR3 sequence reads: CASKGGTAPYGYTF. CDR3 nucleotide sequence: TGTGCCAGCAAAGGGGGGACAGCGCCATATGGCTACACCTTC.

This clone showed up just a few times. The chain combines TRBV5-5 with TRBJ2-7; 9 nucleotides line up with TRBD2. CDR3 size: 15 residues. The germline CDR1 and CDR2 sequences are SGHKS and YYEKEE (reference sequence). With 0 bases clipped from V and 1 base from J, the junction kept 2 bases outside the gene matches. CDR3: CASSLGLAGSYEQYF. The CDR3 bases are TGTGCCAGCAGCTTGGGGCTAGCGGGATCCTACGAGCAGTACTTC.

This clone showed up just a few times. The chain has TRBV5-6 and TRBJ2-1; 10 bases line up with TRBD2. Germline V gene data show CDR1 as SGHDT and CDR2 as YYEEEE. V gave up 0 bases and J gave up 4 bases; unmatched junction bases: 4. This CDR3 is 16 amino acids long. The CDR3 DNA follows: TGTGCCAGCAGCTTGGGGACTAGCGGAGCTTACAATGAGCAGTTCTTC. It is translated as CASSLGTSGAYNEQFF.

This chain joins TRBV14 and TRBJ2-1; the D is unclear. The CDR3 is made up of 16 amino acids. The germline CDR1 and CDR2 sequences are SGHDN and FVKESK. Trimming stripped 3 bases from V and 4 bases from J, with 16 bases between. The CDR3 DNA sequence: TGTGCCAGCAGCCAGCCCCCTCTACGCATTTACAATGAGCAGTTCTTC. Encoded protein: CASSQPPLRIYNEQFF.

The chain joins TRBV2 to TRBJ1-2; possibly TRBD1 for D (5 bases). The CDR3 runs 12 residues. The germline V gene has CDR1 SNHLY and CDR2 FYNNEI. Trimming removed 6 bases at V and 6 bases at J, with 11 bases between. Written as DNA, the CDR3 is TGTGCCAGCAGCCAGGGAAGGGATGGCTACACCTTC. This codes for CASSQGRDGYTF.